One and the same sample provided the 2 T cell receptor beta chains below, sequenced in a study of T-cell memory formation after mild COVID-19. TCRdb re-derived calls from the 5' RACE reads in MiXCR, one entry per CDR3 protein. The sample includes about 250,000 distinct CDR3 sequences, about 20% seen only once; the top ten take 23%. Sequencing was done on a sample of PBMCs or a T cell subset sorted from them (not recorded which). The receptors were gathered from a man in his late teens or twenties who had mild COVID-19 (a few samples of this study predate the infection). Cell type and time point are not known.

The chain has TRBV5-5 and TRBJ2-7, with D unresolved. The CDR3 length is 12 residues. Trimming took off 1 base at V and 3 bases at J, with 5 bases between the two ends. CDR1 and CDR2 from the germline V gene are SGHKS and YYEKEE (reference sequence). The CDR3 coding sequence is TGTGCCAGCAGCTTGAGGAACTACGAGCAGTACGTC. Its translation: CASSLRNYEQYV.

V and J are TRBV9 and TRBJ2-2; tentative D call: TRBD1 (5 bases). With 0 bases removed from V and 4 bases from J, the gap between germline ends came to 7 bases. Germline CDR1 reads SGDLS; CDR2 reads YYNGEE. The CDR3 covers 14 residues. The CDR3 sequence: CASSVGQLTGELFF. In DNA form, the CDR3 reads TGTGCCAGCAGCGTAGGACAGCTCACCGGGGAGCTGTTTTTT.